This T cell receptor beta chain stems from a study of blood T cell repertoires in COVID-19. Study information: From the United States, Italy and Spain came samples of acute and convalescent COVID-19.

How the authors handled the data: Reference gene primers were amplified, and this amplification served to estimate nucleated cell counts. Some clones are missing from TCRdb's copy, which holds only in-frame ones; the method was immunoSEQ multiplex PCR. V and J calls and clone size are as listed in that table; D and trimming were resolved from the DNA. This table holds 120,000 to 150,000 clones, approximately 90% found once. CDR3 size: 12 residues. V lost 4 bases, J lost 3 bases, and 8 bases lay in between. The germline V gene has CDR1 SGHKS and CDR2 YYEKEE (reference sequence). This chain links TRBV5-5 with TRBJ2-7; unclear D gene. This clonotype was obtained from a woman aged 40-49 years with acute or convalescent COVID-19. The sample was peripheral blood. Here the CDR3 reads CASSLPGYEQYF. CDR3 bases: TGTGCCAGCAGCCTTCCCGGCTACGAGCAGTACTTC.